What follows are 12 T cell receptor beta chains derived from one specimen sequenced in a study of blood T cells in healthy people across ages. The authors ran a second PCR of about 7 to 11 cycles using a sample-barcoded 5' primer and a J-beta primer mix. TCRdb re-called the 5' RACE reads through MiXCR, storing one row per CDR3 protein. The table has some 700,000 distinct CDR3 sequences, approximately 43% seen once. Input material: blood. Receptors were obtained from a woman in her sixties or seventies in good health.

This clonotype was observed a handful of times. The genes are TRBV12-3 or TRBV12-4 and TRBJ2-5, with 9 positions matching TRBD2. V dropped 1 base and J dropped 1; count of bases not matched to a gene: 1. There are 15 residues in the CDR3. CDR3 amino acids: CASSLVGLAQETQYF. In DNA form, the CDR3 reads TGTGCCAGCAGTTTAGTGGGACTAGCCCAAGAGACCCAGTACTTC.

This clonotype was detected a few times. The genes are TRBV20-1 and TRBJ1-5; 9 bases agree with TRBD1. J gave up 0 bases and V 6 bases, and 15 bases lay outside the gene matches. The germline V gene encodes CDR1 DFQATT and CDR2 SNEGSKA (reference sequence). The CDR3 extends over 18 amino acids. This CDR3 reads CSARAGTGIPPSNQPQHF. CDR3 nucleotide sequence: TGCAGTGCCAGGGCCGGGACAGGGATTCCCCCTAGCAATCAGCCCCAGCATTTT.

The CDR3: CASSYAGTSLHEQYF. CDR3 in DNA: TGTGCCAGCAGTTACGCGGGGACTAGTTTGCATGAGCAGTACTTC. The chain combines TRBV6-2 or TRBV6-3 with TRBJ2-5; 8 nucleotides line up with TRBD2. The CDR3 spans 15 residues. CDR1 and CDR2 (germline): MNHEY, SVGEGT. After removal of 2 bases from V and 11 bases from J, the junction contained 13 bases not matched to a gene.

The gene calls are TRBV7-2 and TRBJ1-6, with a weak D call TRBD1 (6 bases). The V end was cut by 5 bases, the J end by 10 bases, with 18 bases between. CDR1 is SGHTA, CDR2 FQGNSA, per germline. CDR3 size: 15 residues. The CDR3 loop reads CASSAWDKPGSPLHF. CDR3 sequence (DNA): TGTGCCAGCAGCGCTTGGGACAAACCAGGGTCACCCCTCCACTTT.

This rearrangement joins TRBV27 to TRBJ2-5, with D perhaps matching TRBD2 (6 bases). CDR3 size: 15 residues. The V end lost 1 base, the J end lost 3 bases, and 12 bases lay between the germline ends. Germline V lookup: CDR1 MNHEY, CDR2 SMNVEV (reference sequence). The CDR3 coding sequence is TGTGCCAGCAGTTTATTCGGGGGAAAGAAAGAGACCCAGTACTTC. Translated, it gives CASSLFGGKKETQYF.

The chain links TRBV15 to TRBJ2-4, with D possibly being TRBD1 or TRBD2 (5 bases each). Per the germline V gene, CDR1 is LNHNV and CDR2 is YYDKDF (reference sequence). This CDR3 has 14 residues. Trimming removed 0 bases from V and 7 bases from J, with 10 bases in between. CDR3 amino acids: CATSRDLGENIQYF. The CDR3 region has the DNA TGTGCCACCAGCAGAGATTTAGGGGAGAACATTCAGTACTTC.

The V call is TRBV7-9, the J call TRBJ2-3; TRBD2 matches 10 bases. Germline V gene sequence: CDR1 SEHNR, CDR2 FQNEAQ (reference sequence). V was pared by 5 bases and J by 9 bases, with 14 bases of the junction left unmatched. This CDR3 contains 16 residues. The CDR3 DNA follows: TGTGCCAGCAGCAACCGGGTGAGCGGGAGGGCCGGCACGCAGTATTTT. As protein: CASSNRVSGRAGTQYF.

The chain carries TRBV3-1 and TRBJ1-2; 10 nucleotides line up with TRBD1. CDR1 is LGHDT, CDR2 YNNKEL, per germline (reference sequence). This CDR3 region has 16 residues. The ends lost 1 base at V and 8 bases at J; junction bases unmatched: 10. The CDR3 sequence is CASSQVPGTGAYGYTF. CDR3 nucleotides: TGTGCCAGCAGCCAAGTACCCGGGACAGGGGCTTACGGCTACACCTTC.

This chain joins TRBV14 and TRBJ2-5, with TRBD1 matching over 7 bases. The CDR3 spans 15 residues. V gave up 4 bases and J gave up 2 bases; unmatched junction bases: 7. Germline V gives CDR1 SGHDN, CDR2 FVKESK. The CDR3 loop is CASSPTGLIQETQYF. CDR3 in DNA: TGTGCCAGCAGCCCGACAGGGCTCATTCAAGAGACCCAGTACTTC.

This clonotype showed up just a few times. The chain is built from TRBV7-6 and TRBJ2-7, with D perhaps TRBD2 (6 bases). The CDR3 loop spans 15 amino acids. Trimming shortened V by 1 base and J by 7 bases, and 17 bases separated the two germline ends. Germline assignment: CDR1 SGHVS and CDR2 FNYEAQ. The CDR3 DNA sequence: TGTGCCAGCAGCTTAGAAAGAGGAGGAGGGAATGAGCAGTACTTC. Translation gives CASSLERGGGNEQYF.

V gene TRBV9 combines with J gene TRBJ2-3; 12 nucleotides align to TRBD2. CDR1 SGDLS and CDR2 YYNGEE come from the germline V gene. The CDR3 length is 17 residues. With 3 bases clipped from V and 5 bases from J, the junction kept 10 bases outside the gene matches. The CDR3 is CASSASSGGAIQDTQYF. DNA for the CDR3: TGTGCCAGCAGCGCCTCTAGCGGGGGGGCCATACAAGATACGCAGTATTTT.

This chain uses TRBV20-1 with TRBJ2-1; 10 bases map to TRBD2. This CDR3 has 14 amino acids. Trimming removed 1 base from V and 7 bases from J; junction bases left unmatched: 4. CDR1 and CDR2 (germline): DFQATT, SNEGSKA (reference sequence). This chain's CDR3 is CSARGSGRGNEQFF. Written as DNA, the CDR3 is TGCAGTGCTAGAGGGAGCGGGAGGGGTAATGAGCAGTTCTTC.